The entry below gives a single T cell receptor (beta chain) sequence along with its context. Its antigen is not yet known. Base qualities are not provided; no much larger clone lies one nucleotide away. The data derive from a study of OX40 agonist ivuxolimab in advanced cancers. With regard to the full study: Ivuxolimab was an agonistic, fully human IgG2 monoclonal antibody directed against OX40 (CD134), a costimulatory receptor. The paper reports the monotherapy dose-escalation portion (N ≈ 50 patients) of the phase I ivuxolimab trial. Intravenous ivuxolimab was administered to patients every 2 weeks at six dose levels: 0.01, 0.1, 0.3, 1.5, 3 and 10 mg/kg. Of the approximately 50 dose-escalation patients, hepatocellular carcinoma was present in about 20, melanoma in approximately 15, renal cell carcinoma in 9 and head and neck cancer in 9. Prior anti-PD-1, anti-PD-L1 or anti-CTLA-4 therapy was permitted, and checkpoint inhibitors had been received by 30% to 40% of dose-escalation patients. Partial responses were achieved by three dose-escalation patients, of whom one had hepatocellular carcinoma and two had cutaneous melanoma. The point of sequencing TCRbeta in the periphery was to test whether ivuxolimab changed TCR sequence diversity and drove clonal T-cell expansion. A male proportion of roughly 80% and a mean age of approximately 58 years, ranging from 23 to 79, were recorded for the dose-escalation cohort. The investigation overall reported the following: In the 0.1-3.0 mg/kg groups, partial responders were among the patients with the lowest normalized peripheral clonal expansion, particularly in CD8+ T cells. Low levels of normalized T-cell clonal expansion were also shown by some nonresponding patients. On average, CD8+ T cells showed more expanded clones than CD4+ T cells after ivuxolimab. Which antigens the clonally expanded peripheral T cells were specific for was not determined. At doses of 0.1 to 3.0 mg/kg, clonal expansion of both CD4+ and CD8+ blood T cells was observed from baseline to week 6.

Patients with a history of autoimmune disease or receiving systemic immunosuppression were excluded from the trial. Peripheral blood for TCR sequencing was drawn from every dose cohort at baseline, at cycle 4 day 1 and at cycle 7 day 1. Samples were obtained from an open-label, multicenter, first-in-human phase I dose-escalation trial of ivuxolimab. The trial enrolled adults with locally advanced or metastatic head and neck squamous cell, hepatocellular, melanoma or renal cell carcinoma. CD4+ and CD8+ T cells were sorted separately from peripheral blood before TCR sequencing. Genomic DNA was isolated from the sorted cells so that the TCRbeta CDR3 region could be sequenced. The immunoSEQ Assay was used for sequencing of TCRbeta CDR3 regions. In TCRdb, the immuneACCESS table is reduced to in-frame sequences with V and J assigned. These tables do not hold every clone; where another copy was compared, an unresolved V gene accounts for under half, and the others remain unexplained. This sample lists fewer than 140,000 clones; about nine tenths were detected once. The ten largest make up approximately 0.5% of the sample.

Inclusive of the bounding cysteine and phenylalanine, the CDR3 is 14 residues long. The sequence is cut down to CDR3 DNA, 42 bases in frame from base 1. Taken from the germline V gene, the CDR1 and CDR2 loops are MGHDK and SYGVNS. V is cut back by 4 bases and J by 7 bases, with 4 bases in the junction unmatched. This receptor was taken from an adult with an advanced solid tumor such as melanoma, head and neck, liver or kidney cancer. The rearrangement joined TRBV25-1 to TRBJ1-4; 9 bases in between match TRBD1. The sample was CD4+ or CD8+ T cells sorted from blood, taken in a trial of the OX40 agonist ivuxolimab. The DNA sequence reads TGTGCCAGCAGTGGCACAGGGGGCTCTGAAAAACTGTTTTTT. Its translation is CASSGTGGSEKLFF.